The 18 T cell receptor beta chains reported below all come from one sample, sequenced in a study of blood T cell repertoires in COVID-19. Profiling relied on immunoSEQ multiplex PCR, and the TCRdb table lists in-frame clones only, not all of them. Of about 42,000 clones listed, about 76% are singletons. The material sequenced was peripheral blood. These receptors were taken from a man between 65 and 85 years old with active or convalescent COVID-19.

The genes are TRBV30 and TRBJ2-1; TRBD1 agrees at 8 bases. Trimming cost V 0 bases and J 7 bases; bases outside gene matches: 8. Germline CDR1 reads GTSNPN; CDR2 reads SVGIG (reference sequence). There are 15 residues in the CDR3. The CDR3 loop is CAWSVGQGGWNEQFF. CDR3 DNA sequence: TGTGCCTGGAGTGTCGGACAGGGAGGTTGGAATGAGCAGTTCTTC.

This chain joins TRBV6-1 and TRBJ2-6; perhaps TRBD1 as D (6 bases). Per germline, CDR1 MNHNS and CDR2 SASEGT. There are 14 residues in the CDR3. Trimming pared 6 bases from V and 1 base from J, leaving 7 bases between. DNA for the CDR3: TGTGCCAGCAGACAGGGTTCTGGGGCCAACGTCCTGACTTTC. Its protein is CASRQGSGANVLTF.

The rearrangement links TRBV28 to TRBJ1-6; D is unclear. From germline, CDR1 is MDHEN and CDR2 SYDVKM. The CDR3 loop spans 14 amino acids. V was cut by 2 bases and J by 4 bases, with 6 bases left in between. Here the CDR3 DNA reads TGTGCCAGCAGTTTAGGGGAGTATAATTCACCCCTCCACTTT. Its translation is CASSLGEYNSPLHF.

The V and J genes are TRBV19 and TRBJ1-1, with D tentatively TRBD1 (5 bases). The V gene lost 5 bases and the J gene lost 3 bases, with 7 bases spanning the gap. CDR1 is LNHDA and CDR2 is SQIVND in the germline V gene (reference sequence). The CDR3 has 12 residues. The CDR3 region is CASSAGDTEAFF. In DNA, the CDR3 is TGTGCCAGTAGTGCGGGGGACACTGAAGCTTTCTTT.

The chain carries TRBV30 and TRBJ1-6, with 9 bases matching TRBD1. Trimming took 4 bases from V and 13 from J; bases not matched to a gene: 8. This CDR3 is built from 13 residues. Germline V gene lookup returns CDR1 GTSNPN and CDR2 SVGIG (reference sequence). The DNA for the CDR3 is TGTGCCTGGACGAGGGACAGGGTAGGGCCCCTCCACTTT. Its protein product is CAWTRDRVGPLHF.

V usage is TRBV2 and J usage is TRBJ2-1; a weak D match, TRBD2 (5 bases). The CDR3 length is 13 residues. The germline V gene has CDR1 SNHLY and CDR2 FYNNEI. Trimming took 6 bases from V and 7 from J, leaving 13 bases between them. CDR3 DNA: TGTGCCAGCAGCTGGACTGAGAGGAATGAGCAGTTCTTC. Translating it yields CASSWTERNEQFF.

This chain links TRBV9 with TRBJ2-1, with 11 bases identical to TRBD1. CDR3 length: 15 residues. Germline V CDR1 and CDR2: SGDLS, YYNGEE. V dropped 6 bases and J dropped 10; count of bases not matched to a gene: 12. The CDR3 region is CASTPGTGGYPEQFF. The CDR3 DNA reads as TGTGCCAGCACGCCCGGGACAGGGGGTTACCCAGAGCAGTTCTTC.

This clone was found a few times. The chain combines TRBV6-1 with TRBJ2-3, with 11 bases identical to TRBD1. CDR1 and CDR2 from the germline V gene are MNHNS and SASEGT. This CDR3 is 16 amino acids long. J lost 4 bases, V lost 2 bases, and 5 bases had no gene match. DNA of the CDR3: TGTGCCAGCAGTGAATACGGACAGGGGGCTGCAGATACGCAGTATTTT. Its translation is CASSEYGQGAADTQYF.

The chain employs TRBV6-5 and TRBJ2-6; D perhaps matches TRBD2 (7 bases). Germline V gene data show CDR1 as MNHEY and CDR2 as SVGAGI. The CDR3 is 14 residues long. Trimming cost V 6 bases and J 9 bases, with 15 bases left between them. The CDR3 sequence is CASSPRGAGNVLTF. For the CDR3, the DNA is TGTGCCAGCAGCCCACGGGGGGCTGGCAACGTCCTGACTTTC.

The J gene is TRBJ2-2, the V gene TRBV27, with D uncertain. Germline V lookup: CDR1 MNHEY, CDR2 SMNVEV (reference sequence). The CDR3 runs 16 residues. V lost 6 bases to trimming and J lost 3 bases, with 17 bases between them. CDR3 DNA sequence: TGTGCCAGCAGCCCCCGGAGTCGCATTGACACCGGGGAGCTGTTTTTT. This translates into CASSPRSRIDTGELFF.

This chain links TRBV5-1 with TRBJ2-2; D is possibly TRBD1 (7 bases). V dropped 2 bases and J dropped 6 bases, with 11 bases sitting between them. Looked up from germline, CDR1 is SGHRS and CDR2 is YFSETQ. The CDR3 is 14 amino acids. The CDR3 reads CASSFQGGAGELFF. The CDR3 nucleotides read TGCGCCAGCAGCTTCCAGGGGGGCGCCGGGGAGCTGTTTTTT. The full variable domain, with the rest looked up from reference TRBV5-1 and TRBJ2-2, is KAGVTQTPRYLIKTRGQQVTLSCSPISGHRSVSWYQQTPGQGLQFLFEYFSETQRNKGNFPGRFSGRQFSNSRSEMNVSTLELGDSALYLCASSFQGGAGELFFGEGSRLTVL.

The rearrangement joins TRBV12-3 or TRBV12-4 to TRBJ2-2; no clear D gene. Trimming pared 7 bases from V and 6 bases from J, leaving 12 bases between. CDR3 length: 13 residues. DNA for the CDR3: TGTGCCAGCAATCTTAACGGAGCCGGGGAGCTGTTTTTT. It specifies CASNLNGAGELFF.

The chain recombines TRBV6-5 with TRBJ1-2; 10 bases are a match to TRBD1. After removal of 7 bases from V and 2 bases from J, the junction contained 4 bases not matched to a gene. Germline CDR1 is MNHEY and CDR2 is SVGAGI. The CDR3 is made up of 14 amino acids. CDR3 coding DNA: TGTGCCAGCATCCTGGGACAGGGGAACTATGGCTACACCTTC. The encoded protein is CASILGQGNYGYTF.

V usage is TRBV18 and J usage is TRBJ1-2, with a weak D call TRBD1 (5 bases). Trimming left V 3 bases short and J 5 bases short, with 10 bases between. The germline gives CDR1 KGHSH, CDR2 LQKENI. CDR3 length equals 13 residues. CDR3 residues: CASSPGGDYGYTF. Written as DNA, the CDR3 is TGTGCCAGCTCACCGGGGGGTGATTATGGCTACACCTTC.

This clone was counted between two and nine times. The V gene is TRBV18, the J gene TRBJ1-2, with TRBD1 as a possible D gene (5 bases). V lost 0 bases and J lost 6, with 14 bases in between. Germline V gene lookup returns CDR1 KGHSH and CDR2 LQKENI. CDR3 length: 15 amino acids. The DNA of the CDR3 is TGTGCCAGCTCACCACCGTCGGGGAGGGGAGATGGCTACACCTTC. Its translation is CASSPPSGRGDGYTF.

J is TRBJ1-1 and V is TRBV10-3, with TRBD1 identical over 8 bases. CDR1 and CDR2 from the germline V gene are ENHRY and SYGVKD. The J segment lost 6 bases and the V segment lost 2 bases, leaving 5 bases of the junction unmatched. This CDR3 has 14 residues. The CDR3 DNA follows: TGTGCCATCAGTGAGAGGACAGGGACCCCTGAAGCTTTCTTT. It is translated as CAISERTGTPEAFF.

CDR3 region: CASSLGGEGYTF. CDR3 sequence (DNA): TGCGCCAGCAGCTTGGGGGGCGAGGGCTACACCTTC. The chain recombines TRBV5-1 with TRBJ1-2; D may be TRBD1 (5 bases). The CDR3 totals 12 residues. Trimming removed 0 bases from V and 8 bases from J, with 8 bases in between. Looked up from germline, CDR1 is SGHRS and CDR2 is YFSETQ.

This clone was seen more than once but under ten times. The chain links TRBV27 to TRBJ2-7; D is perhaps TRBD1 (6 bases). CDR1 is MNHEY and CDR2 is SMNVEV in the germline V gene (reference sequence). V shed 5 bases and J shed 5 bases, with 13 bases lying between them. The CDR3 covers 13 residues. CDR3: CASSRNRDHEQYF. Written as DNA, the CDR3 is TGTGCCAGCAGTAGGAACAGGGACCACGAGCAGTACTTC.